Presented here are 19 T cell receptor beta chains from one specimen sequenced in a study. TCRdb redid the calling of the RT-PCR reads with MiXCR, one entry per CDR3 protein. The data hold 550,000 to 750,000 distinct CDR3 sequences, with 13% to 15% observed a single time. What was sequenced was memory CD4+ T cells from blood. The origin of the receptors is a female donor in good health, serving as a healthy control.

The V gene is TRBV7-2, the J gene TRBJ2-2; TRBD2 matches 9 bases. V lost 5 bases and J lost 7; bases outside the gene matches: 11. Germline-derived CDR1 and CDR2 are SGHTA and FQGNSA. This CDR3 has 16 amino acids. The CDR3: CASSPAGTSLGGELFF. Here the CDR3 DNA reads TGTGCCAGCAGCCCCGCCGGGACTAGCTTGGGCGGGGAGCTGTTTTTT.

This clonotype was seen more than once but under ten times. The chain is built from TRBV12-3 or TRBV12-4 and TRBJ2-1, with D possibly being TRBD2 (5 bases). This CDR3 region has 14 residues. Trimming took off 6 bases at V and 6 bases at J, with 15 bases between the two ends. CDR3 in DNA: TGTGCCAGCAGCCAAGAGGCGGGTTTCAATGAGCAGTTCTTC. Its protein product is CASSQEAGFNEQFF.

At least ten counts were recorded for this clonotype. The rearrangement uses TRBV12-3 or TRBV12-4 and TRBJ2-7; weak D call: TRBD2 (5 bases). This CDR3 comprises 14 residues. V was shortened by 2 bases and J by 3 bases, with 11 bases between the two germline ends. CDR3 protein: CASSLRGPSYEQYF. The DNA for the CDR3 is TGTGCCAGCAGTTTACGAGGGCCAAGCTACGAGCAGTACTTC.

This clonotype was seen ten or more times. The rearrangement joins TRBV20-1 to TRBJ1-1; 7 positions match TRBD1. The CDR3 length is 12 residues. The V gene end was trimmed by 6 bases and the J gene end by 9 bases; junction bases not matched to a gene: 10. Germline V gene sequence: CDR1 DFQATT, CDR2 SNEGSKA (reference sequence). The CDR3 region is CSAPRTGGKAFF. The CDR3 DNA reads as TGCAGTGCCCCGAGGACAGGAGGGAAAGCTTTCTTT.

This clonotype was seen more than once but under ten times. The chain has TRBV28 and TRBJ1-2; 8 nucleotides line up with TRBD1. The CDR3 totals 14 residues. V lost 6 bases, J lost 5 bases, and 8 bases stayed unmatched. Germline V gene lookup returns CDR1 MDHEN and CDR2 SYDVKM. DNA for the CDR3: TGTGCCAGCAGCACAGGACAGGGACGTTATGGCTACACCTTC. Protein: CASSTGQGRYGYTF.

This chain joins TRBV12-3 or TRBV12-4 and TRBJ1-5; D gene ambiguous. V gave up 5 bases and J gave up 4 bases, with 15 bases separating them. This CDR3 is built from 15 residues. This chain's CDR3 is CASSPSGPSNQPQHF. CDR3 DNA sequence: TGTGCCAGCAGTCCCTCTGGGCCAAGTAATCAGCCCCAGCATTTT.

This clonotype was found a few times. The chain uses TRBV15 and TRBJ2-1, with a weak D call TRBD2 (6 bases). Germline CDR1 and CDR2: LNHNV and YYDKDF (reference sequence). This CDR3 region has 15 residues. Deletions cut 9 bases from V and 5 bases from J, with 20 bases between. The CDR3 is CATGRVGEVNNEQFF. CDR3 nucleotide sequence: TGTGCCACAGGGAGAGTGGGGGAGGTCAACAATGAGCAGTTCTTC.

In DNA form, the CDR3 reads TGTGCCAGCAGTTACTCTCGCAGCGGAGACCTACCGGAGGAGCAGTTCTTC. It translates to CASSYSRSGDLPEEQFF. The rearrangement links TRBV6-5 to TRBJ2-1, with D possibly matching TRBD2 (5 bases). CDR1 and CDR2 (germline): MNHEY, SVGAGI. This CDR3 spans 17 amino acids. V dropped 0 bases and J dropped 10 bases, with 22 bases sitting between them.

The table lists this clonotype with many counts. Written as DNA, the CDR3 is TGCAGTGCTAGAAAGGGGGTTTCGAACACCGGGGAGCTGTTTTTT. Translation: CSARKGVSNTGELFF. The chain joins TRBV20-1 to TRBJ2-2; perhaps TRBD1 as D (6 bases). CDR1 is DFQATT and CDR2 is SNEGSKA in the germline V gene (reference sequence). The length of the CDR3 is 15 residues. V lost 2 bases to trimming and J lost 0 bases, with 10 bases between them.

This clonotype was counted a few times. The genes are TRBV7-8 and TRBJ1-3, with 8 bases identical to TRBD1. Germline V gene sequence: CDR1 SGHVS, CDR2 FQNEAQ. The junction had 10 bases not matched to a gene; V was cut back by 5 bases and J by 4 bases. The CDR3 runs 16 residues. The CDR3 here is CASSPSDRAEGNTIYF. The DNA of the CDR3 is TGTGCCAGCAGCCCGTCGGACAGGGCGGAAGGAAACACCATATATTTT.

As to this clonotype: This could be a read error, since a much larger clone is one nucleotide away. The chain uses TRBV29-1 and TRBJ1-1, with a weak D call TRBD1 (5 bases). The V gene lost 5 bases and the J gene lost 1 base, with 17 bases spanning the gap. This CDR3 is built from 15 residues. From germline, CDR1 is SQVTM and CDR2 ANQGSEA. This chain's CDR3 is CSVYPYGTWNTEAFF. As DNA, the CDR3 is TGCAGCGTTTACCCTTACGGGACCTGGAACACTGAAGCTTTCTTT.

This chain uses TRBV7-3 with TRBJ1-1; maybe TRBD1 (5 bases). CDR1 and CDR2 (germline): SGHTA, FQGTGA. V lost 5 bases and J 9 bases, leaving 16 bases between the germline ends. This CDR3 is built from 13 residues. This chain's CDR3 is CASSSNGGTQAFF. The CDR3 DNA reads as TGTGCCAGCAGCAGCAATGGGGGGACCCAAGCTTTCTTT.

This clonotype appeared a few times. The rearrangement links TRBV7-2 to TRBJ2-1; TRBD1 matches at 8 bases. V was pared by 4 bases and J by 4 bases, with 6 bases of the junction left unmatched. CDR1 and CDR2 (germline): SGHTA, FQGNSA. The length of the CDR3 is 15 residues. As DNA, the CDR3 is TGTGCCAGCAGCTCTCGGACAGGGAGATACAATGAGCAGTTCTTC. Its protein product is CASSSRTGRYNEQFF.

In this sample, this clonotype turned up a few times. V and J are TRBV5-1 and TRBJ2-5; 7 nucleotides line up with TRBD1. The V gene end was trimmed by 7 bases and the J gene end by 0 bases; junction bases not matched to a gene: 9. CDR1 SGHRS and CDR2 YFSETQ come from the germline V gene. The CDR3 consists of 15 residues. CDR3 region: CASSDGTAYQETQYF. Written as DNA, the CDR3 is TGCGCCAGCTCCGACGGGACAGCCTACCAAGAGACCCAGTACTTC.

The J gene is TRBJ1-5, the V gene TRBV6-6, with TRBD1 as a possible D gene (5 bases). V was trimmed by 0 bases and J by 0 bases, leaving 12 bases between them. Germline CDR1 is MNHNY and CDR2 is SVGAGI (reference sequence). This CDR3 contains 17 residues. In DNA form, the CDR3 reads TGTGCCAGCAGTTACTCTGTAGGGGTCTATAGCAATCAGCCCCAGCATTTT. Encoded protein: CASSYSVGVYSNQPQHF.

This chain uses TRBV20-1 with TRBJ2-1, with TRBD2 matching over 9 bases. J was trimmed by 6 bases and V by 5 bases; bases with no gene match: 14. This CDR3 has 16 residues. Germline V gene sequence: CDR1 DFQATT, CDR2 SNEGSKA (reference sequence). The CDR3 region has the DNA TGCAGTGCTGCTGGGCGGGGGGGAACCCATGGCAATGAGCAGTTCTTC. As protein: CSAAGRGGTHGNEQFF.

This clonotype was seen ten or more times. The chain links TRBV7-2 to TRBJ1-1; D gene uncertain. Trimming pared 4 bases from V and 1 base from J, leaving 7 bases between. This CDR3 comprises 13 residues. Germline CDR1 reads SGHTA; CDR2 reads FQGNSA. The CDR3 reads CASSSQWNTEAFF. In nucleotides, the CDR3 is TGTGCCAGCAGCTCTCAGTGGAACACTGAAGCTTTCTTT.

V gene TRBV4-1 combines with J gene TRBJ1-2; 7 bases align to TRBD1. Unmatched junction bases numbered 6, after V lost 1 base and J lost 4 bases. Germline V gene sequence: CDR1 MGHRA, CDR2 YSYEKL. The CDR3 is 15 residues long. The CDR3 loop reads CASSQVRRGPYGYTF. In nucleotides, the CDR3 is TGCGCCAGCAGCCAAGTGAGGAGGGGGCCCTATGGCTACACCTTC.

This clonotype was observed a few times. This chain joins TRBV19 and TRBJ2-1; D perhaps matches TRBD1 (6 bases). The CDR3 sequence is 15 residues long. V was cut by 5 bases and J by 5 bases, with 16 bases left in between. CDR1 is LNHDA and CDR2 is SQIVND in the germline V gene (reference sequence). This chain's CDR3 is CASSVSGHGNNEQFF. The DNA for the CDR3 is TGTGCCAGTAGTGTCTCGGGACACGGCAACAATGAGCAGTTCTTC.